A selection of T cell receptor beta chains follows, all from one sample in a study of identical twins. From the 5' RACE reads, TCRdb called clonotypes with MiXCR, one entry per CDR3 protein. The table includes around 280,000 distinct CDR3 sequences, roughly 8.6% detected once. Another study also made use of these data, one on yellow fever vaccine responses in identical twins.

The sample consisted of memory (CD45RO+) T cells sorted from blood. The receptors come from a woman in her late teens or twenties in good health. CDR3s include the opening cysteine and the closing phenylalanine or tryptophan. A D gene is named only where the DNA matches it firmly. Clone size is shown for a subset of rows, as once, few, many or a class of expanded clone.

J: TRBJ2-1; V: TRBV11-1; D: TRBD2; size: few; CDR3: CASSRLAGGPPFSYNEQFF; DNA: TGTGCCAGCAGCCGATTAGCGGGGGGGCCACCCTTCTCCTACAATGAGCAGTTCTTC
J: TRBJ2-1; V: TRBV20-1; D: TRBD2; size: many; CDR3: CSARDGAASGTNEQFF; DNA: TGCAGTGCTAGAGATGGAGCGGCTAGCGGGACCAATGAGCAGTTCTTC
J: TRBJ1-1; V: TRBV20-1; D: .; size: many; CDR3: CSAREGGTEAFF; DNA: TGCAGTGCTAGAGAGGGCGGGACTGAAGCTTTCTTT
J: TRBJ2-1; V: TRBV9; D: .; size: few; CDR3: CASSPTSEVEMQFF; DNA: TGTGCCAGCAGCCCGACATCCGAAGTAGAAATGCAGTTCTTC
J: TRBJ2-5; V: TRBV6-2/TRBV6-3; D: .; size: many; CDR3: CASSYNFQETQYF; DNA: TGTGCCAGCAGTTACAACTTCCAAGAGACCCAGTACTTC
J: TRBJ2-1; V: TRBV29-1; D: TRBD1; size: many; CDR3: CSVTRGTGGNEQFF; DNA: TGCAGCGTCACCAGGGGGACAGGGGGGAATGAGCAGTTCTTC
J: TRBJ2-7; V: TRBV6-5; D: .; size: .; CDR3: CASSDSGGFYEQYF; DNA: TGTGCCAGCAGTGACTCTGGTGGCTTCTACGAGCAGTACTTC
J: TRBJ2-7; V: TRBV24-1; D: TRBD1; size: .; CDR3: CATSDSGTASYEQYF; DNA: TGTGCCACCAGTGACTCCGGGACAGCCTCCTACGAGCAGTACTTC
J: TRBJ2-5; V: TRBV6-1; D: TRBD1; size: many; CDR3: CASRAGQGETQYF; DNA: TGTGCCAGCAGAGCTGGACAGGGAGAGACCCAGTACTTC
J: TRBJ1-3; V: TRBV3-1; D: .; size: many; CDR3: CASSHQSSGNTIYF; DNA: TGTGCCAGCAGCCACCAGAGCTCTGGAAACACCATATATTTT
J: TRBJ2-5; V: TRBV5-6; D: .; size: many; CDR3: CASSLWGETQYF; DNA: TGTGCCAGCAGCTTGTGGGGAGAGACCCAGTACTTC
J: TRBJ1-1; V: TRBV20-1; D: .; size: .; CDR3: CSARAGFGGTEAFF; DNA: TGCAGTGCTAGAGCAGGGTTCGGTGGTACTGAAGCTTTCTTT
J: TRBJ1-5; V: TRBV28; D: .; size: few; CDR3: CASRGTGTKDQPQHF; DNA: TGTGCCAGCAGAGGTACCGGGACAAAGGATCAGCCCCAGCATTTT
J: TRBJ2-7; V: TRBV7-8; D: .; size: .; CDR3: CASSLFSSAYEQYF; DNA: TGTGCCAGCAGCTTATTTAGCAGCGCCTACGAGCAGTACTTC
J: TRBJ2-1; V: TRBV5-1; D: TRBD2; size: few; CDR3: CASSTGLAGPSYNEQFF; DNA: TGCGCCAGCAGCACAGGACTAGCGGGCCCATCCTACAATGAGCAGTTCTTC
J: TRBJ2-2; V: TRBV2; D: .; size: .; CDR3: CASSEARVNTGELFF; DNA: TGTGCCAGCAGTGAAGCGAGGGTGAACACCGGGGAGCTGTTTTTT
J: TRBJ2-6; V: TRBV5-4; D: TRBD1; size: .; CDR3: CASGPPGGGGANVLTF; DNA: TGTGCCAGCGGACCCCCAGGGGGCGGTGGGGCCAACGTCCTGACTTTC
J: TRBJ1-1; V: TRBV5-1; D: .; size: many; CDR3: CASSFNGEGNTEAFF; DNA: TGCGCCAGCAGCTTCAATGGGGAGGGGAACACTGAAGCTTTCTTT
J: TRBJ2-3; V: TRBV20-1; D: .; size: .; CDR3: CSASMSAGSTDTQYF; DNA: TGCAGTGCTAGTATGTCGGCAGGGAGCACAGATACGCAGTATTTT
J: TRBJ1-1; V: TRBV3-1; D: TRBD1; size: .; CDR3: CASSQNSQGSTEAFF; DNA: TGTGCCAGCAGCCAAAACTCACAGGGGTCGACTGAAGCTTTCTTT
J: TRBJ2-5; V: TRBV20-1; D: .; size: few; CDR3: CSPGRGQGAQYF; DNA: TGCAGCCCCGGTAGGGGACAAGGGGCCCAGTACTTC
J: TRBJ1-2; V: TRBV12-3/TRBV12-4; D: TRBD1; size: few; CDR3: CASSPIILAGDRDSEGYTF; DNA: TGTGCCAGCAGCCCAATTATTCTGGCTGGGGACAGGGATAGTGAAGGCTACACCTTC